This T cell receptor (gamma chain) was identified during a study of gamma-delta T cells after stem cell transplantation (dated by TCRdb to 2016 to 2017). The germline V end is reduced by 0 bases and the J end by 6 bases; junction bases left unmatched: 14. Its CDR3 holds 16 amino acids, cysteine through phenylalanine. This entry keeps only the CDR3 DNA: 48 bases, framed from base 1. In the germline V gene (reference sequence), CDR1 corresponds to GITISATS and CDR2 to ISYDGTV. The library was generated by RT-PCR. The reads were generated on an Illumina MiSeq. Clonotypes were called again by TCRdb from the public reads via CATT, and duplicate nucleotide sequences were then merged into one entry. This sample comprises 1,000 to 1,300 gamma-chain clones, about 25% of them detected only once. The ten largest clones represent 44% of the sample. This clone is medium-sized (0.01 to 0.1%) in its sample. Its antigen is still unknown. Nothing much larger sits one base from this clone, and base qualities are not available. The identical CDR3 is also encoded by other nucleotide sequences in the sample.

The sequencing sample was made of gamma-delta T cells. This receptor was taken from a human donor. It is not recorded whose cells these are; they may come from a transplant donor. The sequence joins TRGV9 to TRGJ1 or TRGJ2. No J gene was available from TCRdb, and it was assigned here by a germline match of the DNA. The CDR3 reads as follows: CALWEVRWWFSYKKLF. The sequence in DNA is TGTGCCTTGTGGGAGGTGAGGTGGTGGTTTAGTTATAAGAAACTCTTT.